The clone carrying this T cell receptor (beta chain) was detected many times. What it binds is unknown. The source material, RNA transcripts, was used to amplify TCR beta CDR3 regions. The HTBI primer set was used in a first-round RT-PCR of the TCR CDR3. TCRdb re-analysed the multiplex PCR reads in MiXCR, keeping a single row per CDR3 protein. The sample includes approximately 700,000 distinct CDR3 sequences, approximately 42% seen only once; the top ten take under 8.5%. Trimming removed 7 bases from V and 1 base from J, with 10 bases in between. Germline CDR1 WSHSY, CDR2 SAAADI. The CDR3 is 14 residues long. This sample stems from a study of T cells in Graves' hyperthyroidism and ophthalmopathy. Study results and caveats: The majority of expanded thyroid clonotypes above 0.001 also appeared in blood.

Uncontrolled infections, other autoimmune diseases, pregnancy or lactation led to exclusion of patients. The clonotype was recovered from an adult man with Graves' disease, either hyperthyroidism or ophthalmopathy (not recorded which). The V and J genes are TRBV10-2 and TRBJ2-2; D possibly corresponds to TRBD2 (6 bases). The sample taken for sequencing was peripheral blood or thyroid tissue (not recorded which). The CDR3: CASMRRENTGELFF. The CDR3 DNA reads as TGCGCCAGCATGAGGCGGGAGAACACCGGGGAGCTGTTTTTT.